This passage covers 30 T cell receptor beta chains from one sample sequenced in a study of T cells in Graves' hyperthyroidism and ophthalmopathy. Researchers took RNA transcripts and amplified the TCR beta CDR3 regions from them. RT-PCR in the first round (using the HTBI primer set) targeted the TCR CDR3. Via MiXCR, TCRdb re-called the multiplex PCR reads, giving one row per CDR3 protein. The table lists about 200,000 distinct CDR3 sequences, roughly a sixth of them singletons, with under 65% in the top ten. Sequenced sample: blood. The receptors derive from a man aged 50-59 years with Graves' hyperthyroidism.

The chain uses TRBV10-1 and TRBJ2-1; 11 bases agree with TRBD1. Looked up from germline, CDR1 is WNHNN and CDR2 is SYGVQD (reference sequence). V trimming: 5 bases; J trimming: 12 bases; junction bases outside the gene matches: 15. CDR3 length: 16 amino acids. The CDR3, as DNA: TGCGCCAGCAGTACCTCCGGGACAGGGGGAATCATTGGGCAGTTCTTC. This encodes CASSTSGTGGIIGQFF.

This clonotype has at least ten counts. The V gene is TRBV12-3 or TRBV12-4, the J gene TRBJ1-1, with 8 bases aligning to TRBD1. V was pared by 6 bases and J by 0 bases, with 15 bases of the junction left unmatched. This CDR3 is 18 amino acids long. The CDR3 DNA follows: TGTGCCAGCAGCCCCTCCCTTATTGGACAGGGTATGAACACTGAAGCTTTCTTT. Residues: CASSPSLIGQGMNTEAFF.

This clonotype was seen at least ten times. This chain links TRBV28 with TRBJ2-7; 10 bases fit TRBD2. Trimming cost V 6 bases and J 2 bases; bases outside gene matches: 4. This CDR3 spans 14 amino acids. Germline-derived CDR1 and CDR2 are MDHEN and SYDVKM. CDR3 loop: CASRPSGRAYEQYF. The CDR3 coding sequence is TGTGCCAGCAGACCCAGCGGGAGGGCCTACGAGCAGTACTTC.

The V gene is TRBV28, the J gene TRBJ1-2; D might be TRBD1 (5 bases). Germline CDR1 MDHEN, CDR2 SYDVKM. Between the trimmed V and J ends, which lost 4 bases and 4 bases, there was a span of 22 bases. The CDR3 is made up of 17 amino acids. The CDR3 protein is CASSSRTSGTPFYGYTF. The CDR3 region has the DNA TGTGCCAGCAGTTCACGTACCTCAGGGACCCCATTCTATGGCTACACCTTC.

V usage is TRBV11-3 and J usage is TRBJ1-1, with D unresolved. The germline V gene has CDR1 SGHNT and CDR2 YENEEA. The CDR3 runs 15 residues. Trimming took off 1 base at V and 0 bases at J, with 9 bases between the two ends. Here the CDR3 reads CASSLGNTMNTEAFF. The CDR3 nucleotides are TGTGCCAGCAGCTTAGGCAATACCATGAACACTGAAGCTTTCTTT.

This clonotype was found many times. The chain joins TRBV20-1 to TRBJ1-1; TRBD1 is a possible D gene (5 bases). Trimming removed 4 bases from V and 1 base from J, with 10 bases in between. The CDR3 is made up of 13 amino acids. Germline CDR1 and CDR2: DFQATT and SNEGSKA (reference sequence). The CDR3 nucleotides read TGCAGTGCTAAGGGAGGGGCGAACACTGAAGCTTTCTTT. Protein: CSAKGGANTEAFF.

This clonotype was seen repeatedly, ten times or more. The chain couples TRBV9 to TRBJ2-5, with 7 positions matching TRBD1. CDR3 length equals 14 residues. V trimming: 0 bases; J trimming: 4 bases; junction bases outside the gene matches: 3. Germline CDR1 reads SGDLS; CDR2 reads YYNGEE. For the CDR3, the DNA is TGTGCCAGCAGCGTAGTCCCAGGGGGAGAGACCCAGTACTTC. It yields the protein CASSVVPGGETQYF.

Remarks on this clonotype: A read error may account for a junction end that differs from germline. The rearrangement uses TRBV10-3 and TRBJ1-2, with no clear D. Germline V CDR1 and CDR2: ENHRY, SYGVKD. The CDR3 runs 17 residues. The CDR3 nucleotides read TGTGCCATCAGTGAGTCAGCTGGAAAAAGGGATAACTATGGCTGCACCTTC. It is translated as CAISESAGKRDNYGCTF.

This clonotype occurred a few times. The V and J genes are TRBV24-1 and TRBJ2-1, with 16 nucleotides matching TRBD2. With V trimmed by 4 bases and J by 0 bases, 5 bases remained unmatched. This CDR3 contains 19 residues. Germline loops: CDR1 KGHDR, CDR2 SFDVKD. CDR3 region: CATSERGLAGGGSYNEQFF. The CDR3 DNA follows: TGTGCCACCAGTGAACGGGGACTAGCGGGAGGGGGCTCCTACAATGAGCAGTTCTTC.

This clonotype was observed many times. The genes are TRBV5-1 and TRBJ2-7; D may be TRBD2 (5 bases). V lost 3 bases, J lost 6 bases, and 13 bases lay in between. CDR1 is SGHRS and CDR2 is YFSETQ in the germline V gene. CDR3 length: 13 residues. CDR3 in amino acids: CASSSGGLGEQYF. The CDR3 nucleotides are TGCGCCAGCAGCTCCGGCGGGCTCGGCGAGCAGTACTTC. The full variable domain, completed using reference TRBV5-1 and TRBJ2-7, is KAGVTQTPRYLIKTRGQQVTLSCSPISGHRSVSWYQQTPGQGLQFLFEYFSETQRNKGNFPGRFSGRQFSNSRSEMNVSTLELGDSALYLCASSSGGLGEQYFGPGTRLTVT.

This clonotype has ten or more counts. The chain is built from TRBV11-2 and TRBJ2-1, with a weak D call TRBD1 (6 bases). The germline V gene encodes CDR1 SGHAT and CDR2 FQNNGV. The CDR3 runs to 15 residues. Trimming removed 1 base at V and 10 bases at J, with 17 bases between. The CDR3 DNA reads TGTGCCAGCAGCTTAGTAGGGGGAGTATCAGGAGAGCAGTTCTTC. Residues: CASSLVGGVSGEQFF. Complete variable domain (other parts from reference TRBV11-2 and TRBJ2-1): EAGVAQSPRYKIIEKRQSVAFWCNPISGHATLYWYQQILGQGPKLLIQFQNNGVVDDSQLPKDRFSAERLKGVDSTLKIQPAKLEDSAVYLCASSLVGGVSGEQFFGPGTRLTVL.

The CDR3 region is CASNPDRATGELFF. Here the CDR3 DNA reads TGTGCCAGCAACCCGGACAGAGCCACCGGGGAGCTGTTTTTT. The chain recombines TRBV5-5 with TRBJ2-2, with D possibly being TRBD1 (6 bases). The V gene's germline CDR1 is SGHKS and CDR2 YYEKEE (reference sequence). The length of the CDR3 is 14 residues. V was clipped by 6 bases and J by 4 bases, with 13 bases between them. The whole variable domain, filled in from reference TRBV5-5 and TRBJ2-2, reads DAGVTQSPTHLIKTRGQQVTLRCSPISGHKSVSWYQQVLGQGPQFIFQYYEKEERGRGNFPDRFSARQFPNYSSELNVNALLLGDSALYLCASNPDRATGELFFGEGSRLTVL.

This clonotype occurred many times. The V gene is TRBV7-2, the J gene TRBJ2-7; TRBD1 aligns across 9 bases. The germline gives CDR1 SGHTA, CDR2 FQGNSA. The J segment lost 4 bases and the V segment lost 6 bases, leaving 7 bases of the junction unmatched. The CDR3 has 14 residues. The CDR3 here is CASSSSGQGYEQYF. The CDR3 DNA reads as TGTGCCAGCAGTAGTAGCGGACAGGGGTACGAGCAGTACTTC.

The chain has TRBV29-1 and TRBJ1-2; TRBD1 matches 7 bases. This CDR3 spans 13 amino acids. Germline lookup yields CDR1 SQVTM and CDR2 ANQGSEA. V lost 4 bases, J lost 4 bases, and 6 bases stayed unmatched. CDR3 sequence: CSVGIQGGYGYTF. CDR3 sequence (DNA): TGCAGCGTTGGGATCCAGGGGGGCTATGGCTACACCTTC.

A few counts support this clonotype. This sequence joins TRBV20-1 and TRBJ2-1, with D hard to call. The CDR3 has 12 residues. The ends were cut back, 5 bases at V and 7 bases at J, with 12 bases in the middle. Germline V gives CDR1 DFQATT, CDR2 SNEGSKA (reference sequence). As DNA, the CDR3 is TGCAGTGCTCGGGCCCTCTGGAATGAGCAGTTCTTC. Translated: CSARALWNEQFF.

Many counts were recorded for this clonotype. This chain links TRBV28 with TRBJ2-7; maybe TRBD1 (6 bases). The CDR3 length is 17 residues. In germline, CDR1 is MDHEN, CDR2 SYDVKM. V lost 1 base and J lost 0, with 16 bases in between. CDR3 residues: CASSLLIRQEFSYEQYF. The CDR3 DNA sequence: TGTGCCAGCAGTTTATTAATAAGACAGGAGTTCTCCTACGAGCAGTACTTC.

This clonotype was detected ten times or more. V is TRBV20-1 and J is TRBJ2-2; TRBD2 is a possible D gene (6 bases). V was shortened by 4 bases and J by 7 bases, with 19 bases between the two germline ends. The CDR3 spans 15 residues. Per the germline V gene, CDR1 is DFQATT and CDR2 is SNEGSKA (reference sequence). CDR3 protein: CSATVLGGMDGELFF. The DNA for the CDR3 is TGCAGTGCTACCGTCTTAGGAGGGATGGACGGGGAGCTGTTTTTT.

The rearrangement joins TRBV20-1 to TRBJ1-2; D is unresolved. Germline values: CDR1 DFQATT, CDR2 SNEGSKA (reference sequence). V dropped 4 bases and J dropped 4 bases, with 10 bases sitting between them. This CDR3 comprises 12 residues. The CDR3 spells CSATGRGYGYTF. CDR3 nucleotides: TGCAGTGCTACCGGCCGCGGCTATGGCTACACCTTC.

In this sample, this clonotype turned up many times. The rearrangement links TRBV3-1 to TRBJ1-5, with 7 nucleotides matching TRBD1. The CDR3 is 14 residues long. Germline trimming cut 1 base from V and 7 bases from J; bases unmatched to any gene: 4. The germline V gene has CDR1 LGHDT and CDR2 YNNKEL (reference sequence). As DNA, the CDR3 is TGTGCCAGCAGCCAAGCAGGGGGTCTCCAGCCCCAGCATTTT. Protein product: CASSQAGGLQPQHF.

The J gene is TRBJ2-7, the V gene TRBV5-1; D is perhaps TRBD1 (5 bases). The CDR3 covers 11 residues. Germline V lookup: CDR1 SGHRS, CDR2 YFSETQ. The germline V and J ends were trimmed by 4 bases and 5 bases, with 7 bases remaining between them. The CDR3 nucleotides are TGCGCCAGCAGCACGACAGACGAGCAGTACTTC. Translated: CASSTTDEQYF.

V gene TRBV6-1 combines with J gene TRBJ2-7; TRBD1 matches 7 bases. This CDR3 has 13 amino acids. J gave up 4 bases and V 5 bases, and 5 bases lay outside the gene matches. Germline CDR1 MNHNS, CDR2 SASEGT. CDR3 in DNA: TGTGCCAGCAGTTTAGGGGACAGATACGAGCAGTACTTC. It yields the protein CASSLGDRYEQYF.

CDR3 sequence reads: CASSFRGNSPLHF. In nucleotides, the CDR3 is TGTGCCAGCAGTTTTAGGGGTAATTCACCCCTCCACTTT. The chain has TRBV28 and TRBJ1-6, with D perhaps TRBD1 (5 bases). Trimming shortened V by 3 bases and J by 6 bases, and 6 bases separated the two germline ends. Germline lookup yields CDR1 MDHEN and CDR2 SYDVKM. This CDR3 contains 13 residues.

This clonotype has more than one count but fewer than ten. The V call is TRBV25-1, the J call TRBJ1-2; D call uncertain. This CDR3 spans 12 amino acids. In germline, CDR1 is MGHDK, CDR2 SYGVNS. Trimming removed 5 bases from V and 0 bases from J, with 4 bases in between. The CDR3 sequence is CASSPSNYGYTF. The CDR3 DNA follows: TGTGCCAGCAGTCCCTCTAACTATGGCTACACCTTC.

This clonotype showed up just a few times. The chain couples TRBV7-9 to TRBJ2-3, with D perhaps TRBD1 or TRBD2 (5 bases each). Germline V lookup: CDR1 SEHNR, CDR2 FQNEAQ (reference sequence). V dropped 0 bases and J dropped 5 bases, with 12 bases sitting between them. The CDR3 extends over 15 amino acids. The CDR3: CASSLAGLAGDTQYF. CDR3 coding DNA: TGTGCCAGCAGCTTAGCGGGGCTAGCTGGAGATACGCAGTATTTT.

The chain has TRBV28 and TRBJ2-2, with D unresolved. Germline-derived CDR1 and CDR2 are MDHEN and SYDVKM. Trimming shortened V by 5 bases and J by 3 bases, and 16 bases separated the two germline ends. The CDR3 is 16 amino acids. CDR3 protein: CASSPLIIGYTGELFF. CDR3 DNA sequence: TGTGCCAGCAGTCCCCTTATTATAGGGTACACCGGGGAGCTGTTTTTT.

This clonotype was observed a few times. The CDR3 nucleotides are TGTGCCAGCAGTCCCCGGGACAGGGGGACCTACAATGAGCAGTTCTTC. Translated, it gives CASSPRDRGTYNEQFF. The rearrangement links TRBV12-3 or TRBV12-4 to TRBJ2-1; 11 positions agree with TRBD1. CDR3 size: 16 residues. V lost 5 bases and J lost 2; bases outside the gene matches: 5.

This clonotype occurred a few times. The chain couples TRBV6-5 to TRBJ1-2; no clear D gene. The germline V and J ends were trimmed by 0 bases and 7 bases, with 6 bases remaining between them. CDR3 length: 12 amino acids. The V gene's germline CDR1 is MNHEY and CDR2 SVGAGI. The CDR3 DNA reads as TGTGCCAGCAGTTACTCAGGACCTGGCTACACCTTC. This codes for CASSYSGPGYTF.

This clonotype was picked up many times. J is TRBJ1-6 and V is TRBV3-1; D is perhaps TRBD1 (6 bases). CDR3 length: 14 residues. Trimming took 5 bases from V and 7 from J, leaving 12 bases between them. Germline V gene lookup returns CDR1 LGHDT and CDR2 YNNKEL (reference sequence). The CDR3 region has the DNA TGTGCCAGCAGCGAACAGGGATGGAATTCACCCCTCCACTTT. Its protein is CASSEQGWNSPLHF.

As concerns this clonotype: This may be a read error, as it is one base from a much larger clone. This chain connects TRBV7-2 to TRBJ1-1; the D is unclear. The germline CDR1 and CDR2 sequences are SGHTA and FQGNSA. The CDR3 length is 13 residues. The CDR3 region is CVSSLAGEWSAFF. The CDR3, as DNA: TGTGTCAGCAGCTTAGCGGGAGAGTGGAGTGCTTTCTTT.

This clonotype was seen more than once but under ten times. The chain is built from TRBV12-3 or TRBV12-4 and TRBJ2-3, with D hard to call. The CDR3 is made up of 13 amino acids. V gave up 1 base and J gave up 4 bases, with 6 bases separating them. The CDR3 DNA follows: TGTGCCAGCAGTTTAGGCGTCTCAGATACGCAGTATTTT. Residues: CASSLGVSDTQYF.